The rows below give T cell receptor beta chains drawn from one sample of a study of CD8+ T cells in alopecia areata. Using immunoSEQ multiplex PCR, the repertoire was profiled, and TCRdb retains in-frame clones only, with some absent. Here the sample spans about 42,000 clones, 92% being singletons. The sample here was CD8+ T cells sorted from blood, taken at week 24, from a patient treated with tofacitinib. The receptor source for this set is a human donor with alopecia areata. Both conserved end residues are part of each CDR3. A D gene is named only where the DNA matches it firmly. Clone size is shown for a subset of rows, as once, few, many or a class of expanded clone.

clone_size | j_call | cdr3_length | d_call | v_call | cdr3_nt | cdr3_aa
. | TRBJ2-7 | 15 | TRBD2 | TRBV4-1 | TGCGCCAGCAGGTCCAGCGGGACGGACCCCTACGAGCAGTACTTC | CASRSSGTDPYEQYF
. | TRBJ2-1 | 14 | . | TRBV6-5 | TGTGCCAGCAGTTACTCATCTCCAGGCAATGAGCAGTTCTTC | CASSYSSPGNEQFF
few | TRBJ2-1 | 13 | . | TRBV7-2 | TGTGCCAGCGGGGTTATTGAGGACAATGAGCAGTTCTTC | CASGVIEDNEQFF
. | TRBJ2-1 | 15 | TRBD2 | TRBV4-1 | TGCGCGGCGGGGGGGGCTAGCGGCTTCTACAATGAGCAGTTCTTC | CAAGGASGFYNEQFF
. | TRBJ2-3 | 13 | . | TRBV27 | TGTGCCAGCAGCGTTATTAGCACAGATACGCAGTATTTT | CASSVISTDTQYF
. | TRBJ2-3 | 14 | . | TRBV9 | TGTGCCAGCAGCGTAGGGGGGGCGGAAGATACGCAGTATTTT | CASSVGGAEDTQYF
once | TRBJ2-7 | 13 | TRBD1 | TRBV6-4 | TGTGCCAGCAGCTTCCGACAGGGGAGTGAGCAGTACTTC | CASSFRQGSEQYF
. | TRBJ2-7 | 12 | . | TRBV30 | TGTGCCTGGAGTGTCTCGGGCTACGAGCAGTACTTC | CAWSVSGYEQYF
. | TRBJ2-4 | 16 | TRBD1 | TRBV27 | TGTGCCAGCAGTCGCGGGACAGGCCTAGCCAAAAACATTCAGTACTTC | CASSRGTGLAKNIQYF
. | TRBJ2-1 | 12 | . | TRBV29-1 | TGCAGCGTTGAAGTCACCCAGGTAGAGCAGTTCTTC | CSVEVTQVEQFF
. | TRBJ2-3 | 15 | . | TRBV5-4 | TGTGCCAGCAGCTTCTTTTGGGAGGGGGCAGATACGCAGTATTTT | CASSFFWEGADTQYF
. | TRBJ2-4 | 18 | . | TRBV7-2 | TGTGCCAGCAGCTTAATCGAATCGGGGTCACTAGCCAAAAACATTCAGTACTTC | CASSLIESGSLAKNIQYF
. | TRBJ2-3 | 13 | . | TRBV7-9 | TGTGCCAGCAGCTTAACAGTATGGGATACGCAGTATTTT | CASSLTVWDTQYF
few | TRBJ2-3 | 15 | TRBD2 | TRBV6-4 | TGTGCCAGCAGTGGGACTAGCGGGGGCACAGATACGCAGTATTTT | CASSGTSGGTDTQYF
. | TRBJ2-7 | 14 | . | TRBV6-1 | TGTGCTAGCCTCAGGGCCGGGCTTGGCTACGAGCAGTACTTC | CASLRAGLGYEQYF
. | TRBJ2-1 | 15 | . | TRBV7-2 | TGTGCCAGCAGCTTAGTAGCGGAAACCTACAATGAGCAGTTCTTC | CASSLVAETYNEQFF
. | TRBJ2-5 | 16 | TRBD2 | TRBV7-9 | TGTGCCAGCAGCCTGCCCCTAGCGGGGGGTCAAGAGACCCAGTACTTC | CASSLPLAGGQETQYF
. | TRBJ2-1 | 17 | TRBD2 | TRBV4-2 | TGTGCCAGCAGCTTAGAGGCTAGCGGGGGGGCACTCGATGAGCAGTTCTTC | CASSLEASGGALDEQFF